A selection of T cell receptor beta chains follows, all from one sample in a study of CD8+ T cells in alopecia areata. TCRdb's copy holds only in-frame clones and misses some; the assay was immunoSEQ multiplex PCR. The table shows some 150,000 clones, with 45% to 60% occurring only once. Material: CD8+ T cells sorted from blood, obtained at week 4, from a patient treated with tofacitinib. These receptors were collected from a human donor with alopecia areata. The CDR3 runs from the conserved cysteine through the conserved F or W. Fields, in order: D gene, clone size, J gene, V gene, CDR3 protein, CDR3 DNA. A D gene is named only where the DNA matches it firmly. The size field is filled for only some rows; it gives once, few, many or a size class.

d_gene: TRBD2; abundance: .; j_gene: TRBJ2-7; v_gene: TRBV2; CDR3aa: CASKASGGSLEQYF; CDR3nt: TGTGCCAGCAAGGCAAGCGGGGGCTCCCTCGAGCAGTACTTC
d_gene: .; abundance: .; j_gene: TRBJ2-2; v_gene: TRBV27; CDR3aa: CASSSWGRNTGELFF; CDR3nt: TGTGCCAGCAGTTCCTGGGGCAGGAACACCGGGGAGCTGTTTTTT
d_gene: .; abundance: few; j_gene: TRBJ2-2; v_gene: TRBV10-3; CDR3aa: CAIRWSTGELFF; CDR3nt: TGTGCCATCCGGTGGTCCACCGGGGAGCTGTTTTTT
d_gene: .; abundance: .; j_gene: TRBJ2-7; v_gene: TRBV14; CDR3aa: CASRRGGSSYYEQYF; CDR3nt: TGTGCCAGCCGAAGGGGGGGATCCAGCTACTACGAGCAGTACTTC
d_gene: .; abundance: .; j_gene: TRBJ2-7; v_gene: TRBV5-1; CDR3aa: CASSPPSYEQYF; CDR3nt: TGCGCCAGCAGCCCTCCCTCCTACGAGCAGTACTTC
d_gene: .; abundance: .; j_gene: TRBJ2-7; v_gene: TRBV5-6; CDR3aa: CASRDGPHEQYF; CDR3nt: TGTGCCAGCAGGGACGGTCCCCACGAGCAGTACTTC
d_gene: .; abundance: few; j_gene: TRBJ2-2; v_gene: TRBV2; CDR3aa: CASIRQNTGELFF; CDR3nt: TGTGCCAGCATCAGACAAAACACCGGGGAGCTGTTTTTT
d_gene: .; abundance: .; j_gene: TRBJ2-5; v_gene: TRBV11-2; CDR3aa: CASSSLKKTYQETQYF; CDR3nt: TGTGCCAGCAGCTCATTAAAGAAGACGTACCAAGAGACCCAGTACTTC
d_gene: .; abundance: .; j_gene: TRBJ1-2; v_gene: TRBV29-1; CDR3aa: CSVEDFAGGGYGYTF; CDR3nt: TGCAGCGTTGAAGACTTCGCCGGGGGAGGCTATGGCTACACCTTC
d_gene: TRBD1; abundance: .; j_gene: TRBJ2-5; v_gene: TRBV11-2; CDR3aa: CASSQGTALETQYF; CDR3nt: TGTGCCAGCAGCCAGGGGACAGCCTTAGAGACCCAGTACTTC
d_gene: .; abundance: once; j_gene: TRBJ2-7; v_gene: TRBV4-1; CDR3aa: CASSQGGGSYEQYF; CDR3nt: TGCGCCAGCAGCCAAGGTGGGGGCTCCTACGAGCAGTACTTC
d_gene: .; abundance: .; j_gene: TRBJ1-1; v_gene: TRBV27; CDR3aa: CASPTGATEAFF; CDR3nt: TGTGCCAGCCCTACAGGAGCGACTGAAGCTTTCTTT
d_gene: .; abundance: .; j_gene: TRBJ2-3; v_gene: TRBV14; CDR3aa: CASSQVVDTQYF; CDR3nt: TGTGCCAGCAGCCAAGTGGTCGATACGCAGTATTTT
d_gene: .; abundance: .; j_gene: TRBJ1-2; v_gene: TRBV6-1; CDR3aa: CASSEEEVAGGYGYTF; CDR3nt: TGTGCCAGCAGTGAAGAGGAAGTGGCTGGGGGCTATGGCTACACCTTC
d_gene: TRBD1; abundance: few; j_gene: TRBJ2-3; v_gene: TRBV30; CDR3aa: CAWSERDRVLDTQYF; CDR3nt: TGTGCCTGGAGTGAGCGGGACAGGGTTTTAGATACGCAGTATTTT
d_gene: .; abundance: .; j_gene: TRBJ2-7; v_gene: TRBV9; CDR3aa: CASSVADNYEQYF; CDR3nt: TGTGCCAGCAGCGTAGCGGACAACTACGAGCAGTACTTC
d_gene: .; abundance: .; j_gene: TRBJ1-1; v_gene: TRBV30; CDR3aa: CAWSAGTLAFF; CDR3nt: TGTGCCTGGAGTGCCGGGACACTGGCTTTCTTT
d_gene: TRBD2; abundance: few; j_gene: TRBJ2-5; v_gene: TRBV6-5; CDR3aa: CASSYSGGDQYF; CDR3nt: TGTGCCAGCAGTTACTCGGGAGGGGACCAGTACTTC
d_gene: .; abundance: once; j_gene: TRBJ2-2; v_gene: TRBV27; CDR3aa: CASSSLTSLNTGELFF; CDR3nt: TGTGCCAGCAGTTCACTCACATCCCTGAACACCGGGGAGCTGTTTTTT
d_gene: .; abundance: .; j_gene: TRBJ2-7; v_gene: TRBV30; CDR3aa: CAWRGQIYYEQYF; CDR3nt: TGTGCCTGGAGAGGGCAGATTTACTACGAGCAGTACTTC
d_gene: .; abundance: .; j_gene: TRBJ1-2; v_gene: TRBV9; CDR3aa: CASSVGEGKGYTF; CDR3nt: TGTGCCAGCAGCGTCGGGGAGGGAAAGGGCTACACCTTC
d_gene: .; abundance: .; j_gene: TRBJ1-4; v_gene: TRBV15; CDR3aa: CATSRDWGDEKLFF; CDR3nt: TGTGCCACCAGCAGGGACTGGGGGGATGAAAAACTGTTTTTT
d_gene: TRBD2; abundance: .; j_gene: TRBJ2-7; v_gene: TRBV29-1; CDR3aa: CSVGRGDYEQYF; CDR3nt: TGCAGCGTTGGGCGGGGGGACTACGAGCAGTACTTC
d_gene: .; abundance: .; j_gene: TRBJ2-6; v_gene: TRBV19; CDR3aa: CASTKLSGANVLTF; CDR3nt: TGTGCCAGTACTAAGCTCTCTGGGGCCAACGTCCTGACTTTC
d_gene: .; abundance: .; j_gene: TRBJ2-1; v_gene: TRBV5-1; CDR3aa: CASSQEDWTSYNEQFF; CDR3nt: TGCGCCAGCAGCCAAGAGGACTGGACCTCCTACAATGAGCAGTTCTTC
d_gene: TRBD2; abundance: few; j_gene: TRBJ2-2; v_gene: TRBV2; CDR3aa: CASRTAGDPNTGELFF; CDR3nt: TGTGCCAGCCGAACCGCGGGGGACCCGAACACCGGGGAGCTGTTTTTT
d_gene: .; abundance: .; j_gene: TRBJ1-1; v_gene: TRBV7-9; CDR3aa: CASSLALNTEAFF; CDR3nt: TGTGCCAGCAGCTTAGCGTTGAACACTGAAGCTTTCTTT
d_gene: .; abundance: .; j_gene: TRBJ2-2; v_gene: TRBV27; CDR3aa: CASSQGLRGELFF; CDR3nt: TGTGCCAGCAGTCAGGGCCTGCGCGGGGAGCTGTTTTTT
d_gene: .; abundance: .; j_gene: TRBJ2-7; v_gene: TRBV30; CDR3aa: CAWSEDSLLQYF; CDR3nt: TGTGCCTGGAGTGAAGACAGTCTGTTGCAGTACTTC
d_gene: .; abundance: .; j_gene: TRBJ2-7; v_gene: TRBV2; CDR3aa: CASSVWGPAYEQYF; CDR3nt: TGTGCCAGCAGTGTTTGGGGCCCCGCCTACGAGCAGTACTTC
d_gene: .; abundance: .; j_gene: TRBJ1-5; v_gene: TRBV27; CDR3aa: CASSGVSSNQPQHF; CDR3nt: TGTGCCAGCAGCGGGGTTTCTAGCAATCAGCCCCAGCATTTT
d_gene: TRBD1; abundance: .; j_gene: TRBJ2-1; v_gene: TRBV5-1; CDR3aa: CASSHLGQVGDEQFF; CDR3nt: TGCGCCAGCAGCCACCTGGGACAGGTTGGGGATGAGCAGTTCTTC
d_gene: .; abundance: .; j_gene: TRBJ1-5; v_gene: TRBV5-6; CDR3aa: CASSLAGSYSNQPQHF; CDR3nt: TGTGCCAGCAGCTTGGCGGGGAGTTATAGCAATCAGCCCCAGCATTTT
d_gene: .; abundance: .; j_gene: TRBJ1-2; v_gene: TRBV29-1; CDR3aa: CSVLPGDPIYGYTF; CDR3nt: TGCAGCGTTCTACCTGGGGATCCGATCTATGGCTACACCTTC
d_gene: .; abundance: .; j_gene: TRBJ2-1; v_gene: TRBV4-3; CDR3aa: CASSQRSGYNEQFF; CDR3nt: TGCGCCAGCAGCCAACGATCGGGCTACAATGAGCAGTTCTTC
d_gene: .; abundance: few; j_gene: TRBJ1-6; v_gene: TRBV6-5; CDR3aa: CASRLESSYNSPLHF; CDR3nt: TGTGCCAGCAGGTTGGAGAGCTCCTATAATTCACCCCTCCACTTT
d_gene: .; abundance: .; j_gene: TRBJ2-7; v_gene: TRBV2; CDR3aa: CASSEGAPYEQYF; CDR3nt: TGTGCCAGCAGTGAAGGGGCGCCCTACGAGCAGTACTTC
d_gene: TRBD1; abundance: .; j_gene: TRBJ1-1; v_gene: TRBV13; CDR3aa: CASSPRDRGFAEAFF; CDR3nt: TGTGCCAGCAGCCCACGGGACAGGGGATTCGCTGAAGCTTTCTTT
d_gene: .; abundance: .; j_gene: TRBJ2-7; v_gene: TRBV11-2; CDR3aa: CASSSPSAEQYF; CDR3nt: TGTGCCAGCAGCTCCCCTAGCGCCGAGCAGTACTTC
d_gene: .; abundance: .; j_gene: TRBJ2-5; v_gene: TRBV27; CDR3aa: CASKGIRDLEEGLESFGTQYF; CDR3nt: TGTGCCAGCAAGGGTATTCGGGATTTAGAGGAAGGGCTAGAGAGCTTTGGGACCCAGTACTTC
d_gene: .; abundance: .; j_gene: TRBJ1-2; v_gene: TRBV4-1; CDR3aa: CASSQGPGMGGYTF; CDR3nt: TGCGCCAGCAGCCAAGGCCCAGGGATGGGCGGCTACACCTTC
d_gene: .; abundance: .; j_gene: TRBJ2-7; v_gene: TRBV5-1; CDR3aa: CASSLAGIDGYEQYF; CDR3nt: TGCGCCAGCAGCTTGGCCGGCATTGACGGGTACGAGCAGTACTTC
d_gene: .; abundance: few; j_gene: TRBJ2-3; v_gene: TRBV27; CDR3aa: CASSFRDQSTDTQYF; CDR3nt: TGTGCCAGCAGTTTCCGGGACCAAAGCACAGATACGCAGTATTTT
d_gene: .; abundance: .; j_gene: TRBJ1-3; v_gene: TRBV6-5; CDR3aa: CASSYGGLSGNTIYF; CDR3nt: TGTGCCAGCAGTTACGGGGGGCTATCTGGAAACACCATATATTTT
d_gene: .; abundance: .; j_gene: TRBJ2-7; v_gene: TRBV14; CDR3aa: CASSRRRAFYEQYF; CDR3nt: TGTGCCAGCAGCCGCCGGAGAGCGTTCTACGAGCAGTACTTC
d_gene: .; abundance: .; j_gene: TRBJ1-1; v_gene: TRBV5-1; CDR3aa: CASSTAREKNTEAFF; CDR3nt: TGCGCCAGCAGCACCGCCAGGGAGAAAAACACTGAAGCTTTCTTT
d_gene: .; abundance: once; j_gene: TRBJ1-5; v_gene: TRBV2; CDR3aa: CASSEVSNQPQHF; CDR3nt: TGTGCCAGCAGTGAAGTTAGCAATCAGCCCCAGCATTTT
d_gene: TRBD1; abundance: few; j_gene: TRBJ1-2; v_gene: TRBV27; CDR3aa: CASSLGQGDSYTF; CDR3nt: TGTGCCAGCAGTCTTGGACAGGGGGATAGCTACACCTTC
d_gene: TRBD2; abundance: .; j_gene: TRBJ2-1; v_gene: TRBV6-5; CDR3aa: CASSYREGDNEQFF; CDR3nt: TGTGCCAGCAGTTACAGGGAGGGAGACAATGAGCAGTTCTTC
d_gene: TRBD1; abundance: .; j_gene: TRBJ2-7; v_gene: TRBV9; CDR3aa: CASSLGDSRIYEQYF; CDR3nt: TGTGCCAGCAGCCTGGGGGACAGCCGGATCTACGAGCAGTACTTC
d_gene: .; abundance: .; j_gene: TRBJ1-4; v_gene: TRBV4-3; CDR3aa: CASSPTSSTNEKLFF; CDR3nt: TGCGCCAGCAGCCCCACGTCCTCAACTAATGAAAAACTGTTTTTT
d_gene: .; abundance: .; j_gene: TRBJ2-1; v_gene: TRBV20-1; CDR3aa: CSARIGNEQFF; CDR3nt: TGCAGTGCTAGAATCGGGAATGAGCAGTTCTTC
d_gene: TRBD2; abundance: .; j_gene: TRBJ2-3; v_gene: TRBV15; CDR3aa: CATSRDVERGGTDTQYF; CDR3nt: TGTGCCACCAGCAGAGATGTCGAGCGGGGGGGCACAGATACGCAGTATTTT
d_gene: TRBD1; abundance: few; j_gene: TRBJ1-6; v_gene: TRBV19; CDR3aa: CASTSFTGGDSPLHF; CDR3nt: TGTGCCAGTACCTCTTTTACAGGGGGCGATTCACCCCTCCACTTT